A single sample is the source of the 27 T cell receptor beta chains below, sequenced in a study of cytomegalovirus exposure and HLA in healthy donors. Researchers ran the PCR with 60 Vbeta and 13 Jbeta primers. Sequenced by immunoSEQ multiplex PCR; TCRdb stores in-frame clones only, minus some. The sample yields some 120,000 clones, over 65% seen once. Sequenced material: PBMCs. The receptors derive from a middle-aged man in good health and CMV-seropositive.

The chain carries TRBV9 and TRBJ1-6, with D maybe TRBD1 (5 bases). The CDR3 has 14 amino acids. The V and J ends lost 3 bases and 5 bases respectively, with 9 bases between them. Germline V gives CDR1 SGDLS, CDR2 YYNGEE. CDR3 residues: CASSGGQDNSPLHF. The CDR3 region has the DNA TGTGCCAGCAGCGGCGGACAAGATAATTCACCCCTCCACTTT.

J is TRBJ1-1 and V is TRBV14, with 9 bases identical to TRBD1. The CDR3 has 16 amino acids. Germline V lookup: CDR1 SGHDN, CDR2 FVKESK. V lost 4 bases to trimming and J lost 2 bases; unmatched junction nucleotides: 8. CDR3 protein: CASSRAGQGFNTEAFF. The CDR3 DNA sequence: TGTGCCAGCAGCCGGGCGGGACAGGGTTTCAACACTGAAGCTTTCTTT. The complete variable domain, with remaining parts taken from reference TRBV14 and TRBJ1-1, reads EAGVTQFPSHSVIEKGQTVTLRCDPISGHDNLYWYRRVMGKEIKFLLHFVKESKQDESGMPNNRFLAERTGGTYSTLKVQPAELEDSGVYFCASSRAGQGFNTEAFFGQGTRLTVV.

J is TRBJ1-1 and V is TRBV27; D is ambiguous. Germline V gene sequence: CDR1 MNHEY, CDR2 SMNVEV (reference sequence). The V and J ends lost 3 bases and 2 bases respectively, with 7 bases between them. The CDR3 spans 13 residues. The CDR3 DNA reads TGTGCCAGCAGTTTTGCGGGAAACACTGAAGCTTTCTTT. Amino acid sequence: CASSFAGNTEAFF.

The rearrangement uses TRBV30 and TRBJ1-2, with 7 bases lining up with TRBD1. The J segment lost 4 bases and the V segment lost 5 bases, leaving 7 bases of the junction unmatched. This CDR3 contains 13 residues. Germline CDR1 is GTSNPN and CDR2 is SVGIG (reference sequence). CDR3 sequence: CAWWPGTAYGYTF. The CDR3 DNA reads TGTGCCTGGTGGCCCGGGACAGCCTATGGCTACACCTTC.

This chain uses TRBV19 with TRBJ2-7; 11 bases map to TRBD2. Germline CDR1 LNHDA, CDR2 SQIVND (reference sequence). This CDR3 has 18 amino acids. J lost 4 bases, V lost 1 base, and 12 bases had no gene match. The CDR3 bases are TGTGCCAGTAGTATAGCGGGCCCACTCGGGACTAGCGGATACGAGCAGTACTTC. This encodes CASSIAGPLGTSGYEQYF.

This clone came up a few times. The CDR3 here is CAIRTSGLSYEQYF. In DNA form, the CDR3 reads TGTGCCATCAGGACTAGCGGGCTCTCCTACGAGCAGTACTTC. The rearrangement joins TRBV10-3 to TRBJ2-7; 10 positions match TRBD2. The CDR3 is made up of 14 amino acids. J lost 0 bases, V lost 6 bases, and 2 bases had no gene match. The germline CDR1 and CDR2 sequences are ENHRY and SYGVKD.

This chain joins TRBV28 and TRBJ2-7; TRBD2 is a possible D gene (7 bases). The CDR3 runs to 15 residues. The V gene lost 8 bases and the J gene lost 1 base, with 18 bases spanning the gap. Germline-derived CDR1 and CDR2 are MDHEN and SYDVKM. CDR3 loop: CASYERRGGSYEQYF. The CDR3 DNA is TGTGCCAGCTATGAGAGGAGGGGGGGGTCCTACGAGCAGTACTTC.

The chain links TRBV6-1 to TRBJ2-5; D possibly corresponds to TRBD2 (5 bases). Trimming removed 7 bases at V and 5 bases at J, with 11 bases between. Germline loops: CDR1 MNHNS, CDR2 SASEGT. CDR3 size: 12 residues. The CDR3 protein is CASTPRRETQYF. CDR3 DNA: TGTGCCAGCACGCCAAGGAGGGAGACCCAGTACTTC.

V gene TRBV10-3 combines with J gene TRBJ1-1; TRBD1 aligns across 9 bases. The germline V gene encodes CDR1 ENHRY and CDR2 SYGVKD. With V trimmed by 4 bases and J by 11 bases, 8 bases remained unmatched. This CDR3 region has 13 residues. The CDR3 sequence: CAISGVQGAGAFF. DNA for the CDR3: TGTGCCATCAGTGGGGTACAGGGGGCGGGGGCTTTCTTT.

Here the CDR3 DNA reads TGTGCCAGCAGCGAACGGACAGGGAACTATGGCTACACCTTC. Its protein is CASSERTGNYGYTF. This rearrangement joins TRBV7-9 to TRBJ1-2, with 8 bases lining up with TRBD1. V shed 5 bases and J 2 bases; nucleotides not matched to a gene: 4. Germline lookup yields CDR1 SEHNR and CDR2 FQNEAQ (reference sequence). The CDR3 runs to 14 residues.

The rearrangement joins TRBV10-2 to TRBJ2-7, with 10 bases that match TRBD1. CDR3 length equals 16 residues. Germline CDR1 reads WSHSY; CDR2 reads SAAADI. Trimming at V came to 3 bases and at J to 1 base, leaving 6 bases not matched to a gene. The DNA of the CDR3 is TGCGCCAGCAGTGACGGGCGGGACAGGGGATCCTACGAGCAGTACTTC. Its translation is CASSDGRDRGSYEQYF.

The chain links TRBV7-6 to TRBJ2-1; 7 bases are a match to TRBD2. Germline CDR1 is SGHVS and CDR2 is FNYEAQ. CDR3 length equals 15 residues. With V trimmed by 2 bases and J by 7 bases, 8 bases remained unmatched. As DNA, the CDR3 is TGTGCCAGCAGCTTAAGACGGGAGGAATTGAATGAGCAGTTCTTC. It yields the protein CASSLRREELNEQFF.

V gene TRBV7-8 combines with J gene TRBJ2-1, with 12 bases identical to TRBD2. V shed 5 bases, J shed 6 bases, and the junction held 8 bases outside the gene matches. Germline V gene data show CDR1 as SGHVS and CDR2 as FQNEAQ. The CDR3 runs 16 residues. As DNA, the CDR3 is TGTGCCAGCAGCAGAGATGCTAGCGGGAGGGTCAATGAGCAGTTCTTC. As protein: CASSRDASGRVNEQFF.

The J gene is TRBJ1-1, the V gene TRBV19; D may be TRBD1 (6 bases). Germline CDR1 reads LNHDA; CDR2 reads SQIVND (reference sequence). The CDR3 is made up of 14 amino acids. V lost 9 bases to trimming and J lost 4 bases, with 18 bases between them. CDR3 nucleotides: TGTGCCAGCAAACCTAGGGGGGGGAGCACTGAAGCTTTCTTT. Its protein is CASKPRGGSTEAFF.

The rearrangement uses TRBV1 and TRBJ2-1; TRBD2, the table's D call, was not compared with the DNA. TRBV1 represents a pseudogene. CDR3 length equals 16 residues. This CDR3 is CTSSQDLGGANNEQFF. The CDR3 coding sequence is TGCACCAGCAGCCAAGATTTGGGGGGGGCTAACAATGAGCAGTTCTTC.

This clone has just one count. The V and J genes are TRBV5-4 and TRBJ2-7; 9 bases line up with TRBD1. Germline V CDR1 and CDR2: SGHNT, YYREEE (reference sequence). Unmatched junction bases numbered 8, after V lost 3 bases and J lost 4 bases. The CDR3 is 15 residues long. The CDR3, as DNA: TGTGCCAGCAGCTCCCCGGGACAGGGCCTATACGAGCAGTACTTC. It yields the protein CASSSPGQGLYEQYF.

J is TRBJ2-1 and V is TRBV5-4; 11 nucleotides align to TRBD2. CDR3 length equals 15 residues. CDR1 and CDR2 from the germline V gene are SGHNT and YYREEE (reference sequence). After removal of 6 bases from V and 6 bases from J, the junction contained 8 bases not matched to a gene. CDR3 sequence (DNA): TGTGCCAGCACCTTTCTAGCGGGAGGATCCAATGAGCAGTTCTTC. Protein: CASTFLAGGSNEQFF.

CDR3 region: CATLAKGNSYEQYF. In nucleotides, the CDR3 is TGTGCCACCCTCGCAAAGGGGAATTCCTACGAGCAGTACTTC. V is TRBV2 and J is TRBJ2-7; possibly TRBD1 for D (5 bases). V was pared by 10 bases and J by 1 base, with 17 bases between. Looked up from germline, CDR1 is SNHLY and CDR2 is FYNNEI. This CDR3 has 14 residues.

The rearrangement joins TRBV7-9 to TRBJ2-5, with TRBD2 matching 7 bases. Germline CDR1 SEHNR, CDR2 FQNEAQ (reference sequence). The CDR3 has 15 amino acids. V shed 1 base, J shed 4 bases, and the junction held 6 bases outside the gene matches. DNA of the CDR3: TGTGCCAGCAGCTTAGATGGGGCGGGAGCAGAGACCCAGTACTTC. Its translation: CASSLDGAGAETQYF.

The genes are TRBV6-5 and TRBJ2-5; 8 positions match TRBD1. V lost 7 bases to trimming and J lost 5 bases; unmatched junction nucleotides: 6. Germline-derived CDR1 and CDR2 are MNHEY and SVGAGI. The CDR3 spans 13 residues. CDR3 amino acids: CASTRTGGETQYF. CDR3 nucleotides: TGTGCCAGCACTAGAACAGGGGGGGAGACCCAGTACTTC.

The V gene is TRBV15, the J gene TRBJ1-2, with 7 bases matching TRBD1. Germline lookup yields CDR1 LNHNV and CDR2 YYDKDF (reference sequence). The CDR3 has 17 amino acids. The junction had 8 bases not matched to a gene; V was cut back by 1 base and J by 0 bases. CDR3 sequence (DNA): TGTGCCACCAGCAGAGTTAGGACAGGTCTCGCTAACTATGGCTACACCTTC. Protein sequence: CATSRVRTGLANYGYTF.

The table lists this clone with a few counts. The chain has TRBV5-4 and TRBJ1-4; unclear D gene. Germline assignment: CDR1 SGHNT and CDR2 YYREEE (reference sequence). V lost 1 base to trimming and J lost 3 bases, with 13 bases between them. The CDR3 is 16 amino acids. The CDR3 sequence: CASSLKTLQANEKLFF. The CDR3 nucleotides read TGTGCCAGCAGCTTGAAGACCCTCCAGGCTAATGAAAAACTGTTTTTT.

The rearrangement joins TRBV19 to TRBJ2-1, with a tentative D call TRBD2 (5 bases). Germline V gene lookup returns CDR1 LNHDA and CDR2 SQIVND (reference sequence). The V gene lost 0 bases and the J gene lost 7 bases, with 19 bases spanning the gap. The CDR3 spans 17 residues. DNA for the CDR3: TGTGCCAGTAGTATAGATCAAAGACAAGGCCGGAGGAATGAGCAGTTCTTC. Its translation: CASSIDQRQGRRNEQFF.

This chain links TRBV6-5 with TRBJ2-7; 9 bases line up with TRBD1. Unmatched junction bases numbered 7, after V lost 7 bases and J lost 9 bases. CDR1 MNHEY and CDR2 SVGAGI come from the germline V gene. This CDR3 is built from 12 residues. This CDR3 reads CASMPGQGLQYF. CDR3 nucleotide sequence: TGTGCCAGCATGCCGGGACAGGGCCTGCAGTACTTC.

The genes are TRBV11-3 and TRBJ2-1; no clear D. This CDR3 contains 13 residues. V was clipped by 5 bases and J by 8 bases, with 13 bases between them. From germline, CDR1 is SGHNT and CDR2 YENEEA. The CDR3 spells CASSPGSADEQFF. Here the CDR3 DNA reads TGTGCCAGCAGCCCCGGGTCGGCGGATGAGCAGTTCTTC.

This clone came up a few times. The V gene is TRBV4-1, the J gene TRBJ1-1, with D perhaps TRBD1 (5 bases). CDR1 MGHRA and CDR2 YSYEKL come from the germline V gene. V lost 5 bases and J 0 bases, leaving 16 bases between the germline ends. This CDR3 is 16 amino acids long. The CDR3 region has the DNA TGCGCCAGCAGCGTAAGAAGGGGAACTATGAACACTGAAGCTTTCTTT. Translated, it gives CASSVRRGTMNTEAFF.

This clone was recorded once. The chain recombines TRBV6-1 with TRBJ1-2; the D gene is possibly TRBD1 (5 bases). This CDR3 region has 15 residues. V was cut by 0 bases and J by 4 bases, with 12 bases left in between. CDR1 MNHNS and CDR2 SASEGT come from the germline V gene. CDR3 bases: TGTGCCAGCAGTGAAGCCCGGGGGTTTGGCTATGGCTACACCTTC. Protein product: CASSEARGFGYGYTF.